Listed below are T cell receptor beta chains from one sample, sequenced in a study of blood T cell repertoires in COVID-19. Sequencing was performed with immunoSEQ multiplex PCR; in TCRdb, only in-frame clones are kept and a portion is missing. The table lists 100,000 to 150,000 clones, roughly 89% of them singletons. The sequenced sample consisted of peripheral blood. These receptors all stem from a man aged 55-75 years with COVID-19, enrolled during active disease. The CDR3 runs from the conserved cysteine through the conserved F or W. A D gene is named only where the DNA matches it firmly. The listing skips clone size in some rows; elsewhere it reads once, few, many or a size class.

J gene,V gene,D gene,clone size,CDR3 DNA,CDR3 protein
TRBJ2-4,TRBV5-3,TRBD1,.,TGTGCCAGAAGCCCCGGACAGGGACGGCCGGCCAAAAACATTCAGTACTTC,CARSPGQGRPAKNIQYF
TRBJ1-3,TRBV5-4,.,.,TGTGCCAGCAGCTTGGGTTCGTTTCGCTCTGGAAACACCATATATTTT,CASSLGSFRSGNTIYF
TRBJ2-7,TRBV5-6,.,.,TGTGCCAGCAGCTTGGGCGGTTACTACGAGCAGTACTTC,CASSLGGYYEQYF
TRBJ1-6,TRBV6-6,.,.,TGTGCCAGCGCCCCAGGGGACACTGTAAATTCACCCCTCCACTTT,CASAPGDTVNSPLHF
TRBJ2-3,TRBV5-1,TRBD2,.,TGCGCCAGCAGCTTCGGGCTAGCGGGGGGCTGGGTAACGGTTACGCAGTATTTT,CASSFGLAGGWVTVTQYF
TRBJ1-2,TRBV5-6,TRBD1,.,TGTGCCAGCAGCCCCGGACAGGGGGCGCGGATCTATGGCTACACCTTC,CASSPGQGARIYGYTF
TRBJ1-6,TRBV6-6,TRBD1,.,TGTGCCAGCATACGGCAGGGGGACTCACCCCTCCACTTT,CASIRQGDSPLHF
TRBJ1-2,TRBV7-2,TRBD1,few,TGTGCCAGCAGCCAACGGACAGGGGCGGGGTATGGCTACACCTTC,CASSQRTGAGYGYTF
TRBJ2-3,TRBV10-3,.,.,TGTGCTAGCTTAGGGGGGGCCGGGGATACGCAGTATTTT,CASLGGAGDTQYF
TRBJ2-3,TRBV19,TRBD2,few,TGTGCCAGTACCCCCAGGACTAGCGGAACAGATACGCAGTATTTT,CASTPRTSGTDTQYF
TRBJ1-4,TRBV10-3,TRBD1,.,TGTGCCATCAGTGCTGACAGGGGAGGGACAACTAATGAAAAACTGTTTTTT,CAISADRGGTTNEKLFF
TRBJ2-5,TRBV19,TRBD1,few,TGTGCCAGTAGGGACAGGGCGGAGACCCAGTACTTC,CASRDRAETQYF
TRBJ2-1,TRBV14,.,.,TGTGCCAGCAGCCAGGCAGGGGTCACCAATGAGCAGTTCTTC,CASSQAGVTNEQFF
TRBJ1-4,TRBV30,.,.,TGTGCCTGGAGTCCTAAGACAGGAGCACGGGAAAAACTGTTTTTT,CAWSPKTGAREKLFF
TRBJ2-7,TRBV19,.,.,TGTGCCAGTAGTATTTTGCGGGGTTACGAGCAGTACTTC,CASSILRGYEQYF
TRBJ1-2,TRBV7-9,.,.,TGTGCCAGCAGCTTAGCGCGGAACGGCTACACCTTC,CASSLARNGYTF
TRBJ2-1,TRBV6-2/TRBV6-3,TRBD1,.,TGTGCCAGCAGCTTGGGACAGATCTACAATGAGCAGTTCTTC,CASSLGQIYNEQFF
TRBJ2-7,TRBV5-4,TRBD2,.,TGTGCCAGCAGCGCCGCTAGCGGGGGCTACGAGCAGTACTTC,CASSAASGGYEQYF
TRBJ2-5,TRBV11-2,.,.,TGTGCCAGCAGCTCTGCCGTAGACGGGCAAGAGACCCAGTACTTC,CASSSAVDGQETQYF
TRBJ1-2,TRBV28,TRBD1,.,TGTGCCAGCAGTTACCGGGACAGGGGCGGCTACACCTTC,CASSYRDRGGYTF
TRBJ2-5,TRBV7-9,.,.,TGTGCCAGCACCCGACTAAGTAAAGAGACCCAGTACTTC,CASTRLSKETQYF
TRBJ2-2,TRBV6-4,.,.,TGTGCCAGCAGTGACTCTTTAGCCGGGGAGCTGTTTTTT,CASSDSLAGELFF
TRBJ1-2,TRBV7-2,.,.,TGTGCCAGCAGCCGGGGGGGGTACCCCGGCTACACCTTC,CASSRGGYPGYTF
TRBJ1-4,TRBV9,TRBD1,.,TGTGCCAGCAGCCCCCCGGGACAGGATAATGAAAAACTGTTTTTT,CASSPPGQDNEKLFF
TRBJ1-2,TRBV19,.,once,TGTGCCAGTAGTATGCGGTCTGGCGATGGCTACACCTTC,CASSMRSGDGYTF
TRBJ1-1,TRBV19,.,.,TGTGCCAGTTCGGACACGTCGAAAACTGAAGCTTTCTTT,CASSDTSKTEAFF
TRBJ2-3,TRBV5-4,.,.,TGTGCCAGCAGCTCCCCCGGTAGGGACACCAGCACAGATACGCAGTATTTT,CASSSPGRDTSTDTQYF
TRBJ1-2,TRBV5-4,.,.,TGTGCCAGCAGTACCGAGTATGGTGTCGAGTACACCTTC,CASSTEYGVEYTF
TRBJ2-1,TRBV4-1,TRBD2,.,TGCGCCAGCAGCACAGACACTAGCGGGGGGGCCGGTGAGCAGTTCTTC,CASSTDTSGGAGEQFF
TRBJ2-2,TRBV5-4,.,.,TGTGCCAGCAGCCTGGCGGCAGGCCGAGCTTCGAACACCGGGGAGCTGTTTTTT,CASSLAAGRASNTGELFF
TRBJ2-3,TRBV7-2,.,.,TGTGCCAGCAGCTTGAGGCCAGATACGCAGTATTTT,CASSLRPDTQYF
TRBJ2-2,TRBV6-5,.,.,TGTGCCAGCAGTTTGGGCCGGATGACCGGGGAGCTGTTTTTT,CASSLGRMTGELFF
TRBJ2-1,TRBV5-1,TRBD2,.,TGCGCCAGCAGCTTACGGGGGAGGGACAATGAGCAGTTCTTC,CASSLRGRDNEQFF
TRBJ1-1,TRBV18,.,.,TGTGCCAGCTCAGAAGGACAGAACACTGAAGCTTTCTTT,CASSEGQNTEAFF
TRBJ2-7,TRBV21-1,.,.,TGTGCCAGCAGCGAAAACCGGGACAGGGCCTCCTACGAGCAGTACTTC,CASSENRDRASYEQYF
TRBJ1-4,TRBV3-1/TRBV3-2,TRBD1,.,TGTGCCAGCAGCTCTTTGGACAGGGGGGACGAAAAACTGTTTTTT,CASSSLDRGDEKLFF
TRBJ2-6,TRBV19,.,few,TGTGCCAGTAGTATATGGGGGGACCCAAGCTCTGGGGCCAACGTCCTGACTTTC,CASSIWGDPSSGANVLTF
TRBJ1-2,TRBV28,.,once,TGTGCCAGCAGTTCGCCGACAGGAGCTAACTATGGCTACACCTTC,CASSSPTGANYGYTF
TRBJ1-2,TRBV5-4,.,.,TGTGCCAGCAGCTTGTCTGGAGGGAGCTATGGCTACACCTTC,CASSLSGGSYGYTF
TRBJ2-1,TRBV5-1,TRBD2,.,TGCGCCAGCAGCTTGAGGGCGGGGGGCGAGAGGAATGAGCAGTTCTTC,CASSLRAGGERNEQFF
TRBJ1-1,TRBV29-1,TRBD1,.,TGCAGCGTGAATACAGGGGTCGGAACTGAAGCTTTCTTT,CSVNTGVGTEAFF
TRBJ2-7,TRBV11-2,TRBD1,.,TGTGCCAGCACCCTCGCCCCACAGGGGTTTTACGAGCAGTACTTC,CASTLAPQGFYEQYF
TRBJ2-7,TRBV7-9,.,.,TGTGCCAGCAGCCCCCTTGCTGCGGCAAGAAGTATATCCTACGAGCAGTACTTC,CASSPLAAARSISYEQYF
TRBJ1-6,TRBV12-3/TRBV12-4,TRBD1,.,TGTGCCAGCAGCAGGACAGGGGATTCACCCCTCCACTTT,CASSRTGDSPLHF
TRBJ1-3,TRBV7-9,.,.,TGTGCCAGCAGCCCCCCGGGTAACACCATATATTTT,CASSPPGNTIYF
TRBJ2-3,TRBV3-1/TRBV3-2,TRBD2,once,TGTGCCAGCAGCCAAGTGACTAGCGGGGGGTTAGATACGCAGTATTTT,CASSQVTSGGLDTQYF
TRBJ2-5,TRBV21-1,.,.,TGTGCCAGCAGCCCACAAAGGCCTAGCGGGGTGGAGACCCAGTACTTC,CASSPQRPSGVETQYF
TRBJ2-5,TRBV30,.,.,TGTGCCTGGAGTGATGTCGGGGGTCAGACCCAGTACTTC,CAWSDVGGQTQYF